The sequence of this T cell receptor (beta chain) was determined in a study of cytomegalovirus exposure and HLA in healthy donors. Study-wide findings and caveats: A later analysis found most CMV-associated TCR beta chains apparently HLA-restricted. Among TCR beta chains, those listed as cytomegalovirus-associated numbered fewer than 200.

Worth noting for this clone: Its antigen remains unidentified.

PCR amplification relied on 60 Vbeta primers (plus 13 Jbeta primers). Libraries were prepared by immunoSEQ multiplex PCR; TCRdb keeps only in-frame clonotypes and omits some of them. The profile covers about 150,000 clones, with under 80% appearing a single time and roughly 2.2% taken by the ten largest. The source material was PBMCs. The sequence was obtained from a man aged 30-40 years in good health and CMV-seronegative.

This CDR3 is CASSVGPAGTGELFF. The CDR3, as DNA: TGTGCCAGCAGCGTAGGGCCAGCGGGAACCGGGGAGCTGTTTTTT. The chain recombines TRBV9 with TRBJ2-2; 7 positions match TRBD2. The CDR3 has 15 residues. V shed 0 bases and J 5 bases; nucleotides not matched to a gene: 4. Germline assignment: CDR1 SGDLS and CDR2 YYNGEE.